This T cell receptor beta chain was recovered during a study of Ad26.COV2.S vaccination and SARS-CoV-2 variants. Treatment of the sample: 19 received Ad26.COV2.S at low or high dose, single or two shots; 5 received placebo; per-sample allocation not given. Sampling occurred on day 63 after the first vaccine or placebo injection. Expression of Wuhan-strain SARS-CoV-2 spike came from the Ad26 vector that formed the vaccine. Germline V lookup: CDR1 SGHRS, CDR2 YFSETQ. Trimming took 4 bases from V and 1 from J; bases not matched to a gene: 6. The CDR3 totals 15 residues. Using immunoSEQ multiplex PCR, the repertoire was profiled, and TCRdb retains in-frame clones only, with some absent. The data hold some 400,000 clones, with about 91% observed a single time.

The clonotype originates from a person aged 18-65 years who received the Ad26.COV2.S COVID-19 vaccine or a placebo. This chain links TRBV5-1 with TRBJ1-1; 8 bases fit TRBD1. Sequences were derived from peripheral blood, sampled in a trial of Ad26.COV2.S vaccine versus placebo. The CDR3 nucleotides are TGCGCCAGCAGCACTTCCGGGACAGGGAACACTGAAGCTTTCTTT. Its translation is CASSTSGTGNTEAFF.